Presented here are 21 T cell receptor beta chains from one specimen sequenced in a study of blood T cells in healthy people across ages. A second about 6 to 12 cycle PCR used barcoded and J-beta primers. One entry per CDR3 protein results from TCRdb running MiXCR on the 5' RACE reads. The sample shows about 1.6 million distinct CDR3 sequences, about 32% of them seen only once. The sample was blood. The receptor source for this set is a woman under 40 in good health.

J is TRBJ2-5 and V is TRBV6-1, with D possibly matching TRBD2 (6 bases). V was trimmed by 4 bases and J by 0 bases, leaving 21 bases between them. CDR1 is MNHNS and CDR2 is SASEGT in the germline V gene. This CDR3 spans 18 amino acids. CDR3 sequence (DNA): TGTGCCAGCAGTGGGGGGTTGTGGGGGACTGAAAACCAAGAGACCCAGTACTTC. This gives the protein CASSGGLWGTENQETQYF.

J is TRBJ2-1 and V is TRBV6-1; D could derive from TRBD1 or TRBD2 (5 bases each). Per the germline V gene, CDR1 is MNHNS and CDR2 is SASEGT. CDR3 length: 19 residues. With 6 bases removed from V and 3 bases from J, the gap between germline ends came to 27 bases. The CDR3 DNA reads TGTGCCAGCAGCACCATTCCTAAAATCCAACTAGGGGACTACAATGAGCAGTTCTTC. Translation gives CASSTIPKIQLGDYNEQFF.

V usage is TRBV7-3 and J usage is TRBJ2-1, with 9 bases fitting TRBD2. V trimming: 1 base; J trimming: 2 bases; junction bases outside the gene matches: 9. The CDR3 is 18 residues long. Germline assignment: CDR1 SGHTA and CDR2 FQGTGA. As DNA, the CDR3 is TGTGCCAGCAGCTTAAAACTAGCGGGCTTACGAACCTACAATGAGCAGTTCTTC. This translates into CASSLKLAGLRTYNEQFF.

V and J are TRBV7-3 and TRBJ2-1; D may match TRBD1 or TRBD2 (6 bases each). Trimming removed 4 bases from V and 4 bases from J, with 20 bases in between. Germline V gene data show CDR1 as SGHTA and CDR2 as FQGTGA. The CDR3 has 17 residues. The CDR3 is CASSSPTGGGGYNEQFF. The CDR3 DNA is TGTGCCAGCAGCTCTCCGACCGGGGGCGGAGGGTACAATGAGCAGTTCTTC. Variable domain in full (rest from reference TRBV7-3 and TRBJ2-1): GAGVSQTPSNKVTEKGKYVELRCDPISGHTALYWYRQSLGQGPEFLIYFQGTGAADDSGLPNDRFFAVRPEGSVSTLKIQRTERGDSAVYLCASSSPTGGGGYNEQFFGPGTRLTVL.

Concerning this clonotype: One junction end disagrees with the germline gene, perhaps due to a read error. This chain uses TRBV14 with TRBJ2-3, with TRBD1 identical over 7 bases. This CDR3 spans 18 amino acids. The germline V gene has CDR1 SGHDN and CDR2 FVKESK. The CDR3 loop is CASSQDVLTGVGTDAQYF. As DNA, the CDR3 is TGTGCCAGCAGCCAAGATGTGCTAACAGGGGTAGGCACAGATGCGCAGTATTTT.

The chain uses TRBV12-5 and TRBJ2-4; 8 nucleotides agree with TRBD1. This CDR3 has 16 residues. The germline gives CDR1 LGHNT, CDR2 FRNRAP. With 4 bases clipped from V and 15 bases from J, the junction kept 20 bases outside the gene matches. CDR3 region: CASGSAGQGFQETRYF. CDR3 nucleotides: TGTGCTAGTGGTTCCGCTGGACAGGGCTTCCAAGAGACTCGGTACTTC.

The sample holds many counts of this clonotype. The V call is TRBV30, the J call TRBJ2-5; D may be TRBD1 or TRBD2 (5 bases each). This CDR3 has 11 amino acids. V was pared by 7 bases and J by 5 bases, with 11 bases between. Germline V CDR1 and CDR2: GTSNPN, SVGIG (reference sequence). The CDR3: CASMGVETQYF. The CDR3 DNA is TGTGCCTCTATGGGGGTGGAGACCCAGTACTTC.

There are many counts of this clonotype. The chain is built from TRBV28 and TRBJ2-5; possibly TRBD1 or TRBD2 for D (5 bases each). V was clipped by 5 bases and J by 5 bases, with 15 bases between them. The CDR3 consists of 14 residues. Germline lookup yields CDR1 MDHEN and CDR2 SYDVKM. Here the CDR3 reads CASSPGTGRETQYF. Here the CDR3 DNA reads TGTGCCAGCAGTCCTGGGACGGGAAGGGAGACCCAGTACTTC.

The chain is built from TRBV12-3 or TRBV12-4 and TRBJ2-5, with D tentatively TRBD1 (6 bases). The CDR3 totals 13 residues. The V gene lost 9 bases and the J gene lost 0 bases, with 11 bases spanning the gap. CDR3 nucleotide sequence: TGTGCCAGTGGGGGCGGGTACCAAGAGACCCAGTACTTC. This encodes CASGGGYQETQYF.

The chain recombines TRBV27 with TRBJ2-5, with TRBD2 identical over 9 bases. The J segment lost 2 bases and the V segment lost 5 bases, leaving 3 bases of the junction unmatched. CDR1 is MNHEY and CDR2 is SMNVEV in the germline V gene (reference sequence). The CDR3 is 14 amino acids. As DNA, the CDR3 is TGTGCCAGCAGTCCTAGCGGGATTCAAGAGACCCAGTACTTC. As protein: CASSPSGIQETQYF.

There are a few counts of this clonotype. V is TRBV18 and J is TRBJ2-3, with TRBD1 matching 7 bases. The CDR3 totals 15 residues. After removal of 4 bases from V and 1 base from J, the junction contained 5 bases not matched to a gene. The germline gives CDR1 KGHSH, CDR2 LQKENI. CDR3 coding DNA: TGTGCCAGCTCACGGGGACAGATCGGCACAGATACGCAGTATTTT. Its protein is CASSRGQIGTDTQYF.

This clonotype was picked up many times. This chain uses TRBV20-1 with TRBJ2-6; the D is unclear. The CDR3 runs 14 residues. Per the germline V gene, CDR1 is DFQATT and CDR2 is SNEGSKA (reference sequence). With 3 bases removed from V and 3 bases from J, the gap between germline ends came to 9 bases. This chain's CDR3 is CSARTPSGANVLTF. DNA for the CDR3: TGCAGTGCTAGGACCCCTAGTGGGGCCAACGTCCTGACTTTC.

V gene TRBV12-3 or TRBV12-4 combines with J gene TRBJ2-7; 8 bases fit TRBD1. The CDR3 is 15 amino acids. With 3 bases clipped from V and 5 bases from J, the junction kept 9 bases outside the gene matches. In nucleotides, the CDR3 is TGTGCCAGCAGTTTTGGTACAGGGGGACTGGACGAGCAGTACTTC. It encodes CASSFGTGGLDEQYF.

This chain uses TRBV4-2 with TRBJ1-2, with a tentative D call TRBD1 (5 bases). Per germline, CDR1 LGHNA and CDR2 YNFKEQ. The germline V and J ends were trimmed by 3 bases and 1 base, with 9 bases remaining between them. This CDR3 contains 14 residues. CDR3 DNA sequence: TGTGCCAGCAGCCAGTCCGGGGGTAACTATGGCTACACCTTC. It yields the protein CASSQSGGNYGYTF.

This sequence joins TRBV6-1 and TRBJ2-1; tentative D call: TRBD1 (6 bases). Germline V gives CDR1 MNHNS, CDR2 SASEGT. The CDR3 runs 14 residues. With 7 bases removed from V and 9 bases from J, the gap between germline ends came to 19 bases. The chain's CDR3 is CASTTTAEDSEQFF. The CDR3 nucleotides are TGTGCCAGCACCACAACAGCGGAGGACAGTGAGCAGTTCTTC.

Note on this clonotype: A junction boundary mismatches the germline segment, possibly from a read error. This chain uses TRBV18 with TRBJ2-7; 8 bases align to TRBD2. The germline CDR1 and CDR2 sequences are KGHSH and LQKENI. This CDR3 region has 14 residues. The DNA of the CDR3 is TGTGCCGGCTCGCCTGGGACTAGCTCCTACGAGCAGTACTTC. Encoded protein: CAGSPGTSSYEQYF.

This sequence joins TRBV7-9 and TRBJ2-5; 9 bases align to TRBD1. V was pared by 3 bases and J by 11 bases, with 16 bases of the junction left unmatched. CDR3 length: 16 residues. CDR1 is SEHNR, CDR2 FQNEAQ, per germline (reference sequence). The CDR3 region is CASSLAWTGARIEQYF. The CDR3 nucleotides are TGTGCCAGCAGCTTGGCCTGGACAGGGGCCCGCATTGAGCAGTACTTC.

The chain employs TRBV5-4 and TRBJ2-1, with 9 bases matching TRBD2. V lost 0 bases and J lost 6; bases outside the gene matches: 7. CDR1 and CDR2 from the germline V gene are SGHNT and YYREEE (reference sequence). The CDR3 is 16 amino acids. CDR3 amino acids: CASSLGLAVRTNEQFF. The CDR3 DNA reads TGTGCCAGCAGCTTGGGACTAGCGGTGAGGACCAATGAGCAGTTCTTC.

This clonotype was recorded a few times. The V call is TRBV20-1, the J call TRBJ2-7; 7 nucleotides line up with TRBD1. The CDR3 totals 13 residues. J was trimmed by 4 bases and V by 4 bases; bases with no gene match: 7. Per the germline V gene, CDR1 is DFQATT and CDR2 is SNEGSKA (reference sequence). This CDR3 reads CSANSGTAYEQYF. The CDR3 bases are TGCAGTGCTAATTCCGGGACAGCTTACGAGCAGTACTTC.

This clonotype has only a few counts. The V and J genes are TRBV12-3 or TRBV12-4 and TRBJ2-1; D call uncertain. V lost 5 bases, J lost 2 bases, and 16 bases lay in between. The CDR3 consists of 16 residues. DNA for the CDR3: TGTGCCAGCAGTGCCCTGTCGGCGGCTGCCTACAATGAGCAGTTCTTC. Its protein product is CASSALSAAAYNEQFF.

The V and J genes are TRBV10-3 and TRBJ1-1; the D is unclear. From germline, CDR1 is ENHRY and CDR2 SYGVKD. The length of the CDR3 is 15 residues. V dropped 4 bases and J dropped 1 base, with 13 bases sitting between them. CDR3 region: CAISGGQMANTEAFF. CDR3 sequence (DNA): TGTGCCATCAGTGGCGGCCAGATGGCGAACACTGAAGCTTTCTTT.